Listed below are T cell receptor beta chains from one sample, sequenced in a study of control samples from healthy donors and cancer patients. TCRdb's copy holds only in-frame clones and misses some; the assay was immunoSEQ multiplex PCR. Counted here are fewer than 100,000 clones, approximately 78% occurring once; the ten biggest clones make up 2%. Sequenced material: blood. These receptor sequences come from a man in his 60s in good health. Each CDR3 is given with its conserved first and last residue. D genes are given only for firm matches. Some rows have no size entry. The others give once, few or many, or a class for an expanded clone.

j_gene | d_gene | abundance | v_gene | len | CDR3aa | CDR3nt
TRBJ2-7 | . | . | TRBV28 | 17 | CASSLTRQALSSYEQYF | TGTGCCAGCAGTTTGACCCGACAGGCGCTAAGCTCCTACGAGCAGTACTTC
TRBJ2-7 | TRBD2 | . | TRBV11-2 | 17 | CASSLVSASGGDYEQYF | TGTGCCAGCAGCTTAGTTTCCGCCAGCGGGGGAGACTACGAGCAGTACTTC
TRBJ1-2 | . | . | TRBV7-9 | 15 | CASSLEVTRGAGYTF | TGTGCCAGCAGCTTAGAGGTGACCAGGGGTGCTGGCTACACCTTC
TRBJ1-5 | TRBD1 | few | TRBV19 | 14 | CASSPGTVWQPQHF | TGTGCCAGTAGTCCAGGGACAGTTTGGCAGCCCCAGCATTTT
TRBJ1-1 | TRBD1 | . | TRBV11-3 | 18 | CASSTNRDRGLWNTEAFF | TGTGCCAGCAGCACCAACCGGGACAGGGGGCTTTGGAACACTGAAGCTTTCTTT
TRBJ1-5 | . | few | TRBV6-5 | 15 | CASSSGAGRNQPQHF | TGTGCCAGCAGTTCCGGGGCAGGTCGAAATCAGCCCCAGCATTTT
TRBJ2-2 | . | . | TRBV12-3/TRBV12-4 | 11 | CASSRAGELFF | TGTGCCAGCAGCCGGGCCGGGGAGCTGTTTTTT
TRBJ2-7 | . | . | TRBV12-2 | 15 | CASRLGLAGPYEQYF | TGTGCAAGTCGCTTAGGACTAGCGGGACCCTACGAGCAGTACTTC
TRBJ2-1 | . | few | TRBV5-6 | 15 | CASSRLQLDYNEQFF | TGTGCCAGCAGCCGGCTTCAACTAGATTACAATGAGCAGTTCTTC
TRBJ2-1 | . | . | TRBV7-9 | 16 | CASSLAVGASYNEQFF | TGTGCCAGCAGCTTAGCGGTCGGAGCATCCTACAATGAGCAGTTCTTC
TRBJ2-2 | . | . | TRBV28 | 13 | CASGRLGTGELFF | TGTGCCAGCGGGAGACTAGGCACCGGGGAGCTGTTTTTT
TRBJ1-4 | . | . | TRBV3-1/TRBV3-2 | 14 | CASSQVGANEKLFF | TGTGCCAGCAGCCAAGTAGGAGCTAATGAAAAACTGTTTTTT
TRBJ2-3 | TRBD2 | . | TRBV6-6 | 14 | CASTIRGGTSRQYF | TGTGCCAGCACTATCCGAGGCGGGACTAGCCGACAGTATTTT
TRBJ2-3 | . | few | TRBV2 | 16 | CASIPWGLRTTDTQYF | TGTGCCAGCATCCCATGGGGCCTAAGGACCACAGATACGCAGTATTTT
TRBJ1-4 | TRBD1 | . | TRBV4-1 | 14 | CASSTGELNEKLFF | TGCGCCAGCAGTACAGGGGAGCTTAATGAAAAACTGTTTTTT
TRBJ2-1 | . | once | TRBV21-1 | 16 | CASSTLAGATVDEQFF | TGTGCCAGCAGCACCCTCGCGGGAGCTACCGTCGATGAGCAGTTCTTC
TRBJ2-5 | . | . | TRBV6-4 | 13 | CASSPETKETQYF | TGTGCCAGCAGTCCGGAGACAAAAGAGACCCAGTACTTC
TRBJ2-3 | TRBD1 | . | TRBV15 | 16 | CATSPTDRGFTDTQYF | TGTGCCACCAGCCCCACGGACAGGGGCTTCACAGATACGCAGTATTTT
TRBJ2-1 | . | . | TRBV29-1 | 15 | CSAPRGGLSYNEQFF | TGCAGCGCTCCCCGGGGCGGGCTGTCCTACAATGAGCAGTTCTTC
TRBJ1-6 | . | . | TRBV2 | 12 | CASRLINSPLHF | TGTGCCAGCAGGCTCATTAATTCACCCCTCCACTTT
TRBJ1-1 | TRBD1 | . | TRBV7-9 | 15 | CASSIIDRGTTEAFF | TGTGCCAGCAGCATAATTGACAGGGGGACCACTGAAGCTTTCTTT
TRBJ1-6 | . | . | TRBV9 | 14 | CASSVGGSNSPLHF | TGTGCCAGCAGCGTAGGGGGGTCTAATTCACCCCTCCACTTT
TRBJ1-3 | . | . | TRBV2 | 14 | CASASQLSGNTIYF | TGTGCCAGTGCATCCCAACTCTCTGGAAACACCATATATTTT
TRBJ2-5 | TRBD1 | once | TRBV6-6 | 14 | CASRPGGVQETQYF | TGTGCCAGCAGACCAGGGGGAGTCCAAGAGACCCAGTACTTC
TRBJ2-3 | . | once | TRBV7-8 | 14 | CASSLHPGTDTQYF | TGTGCCAGCAGCCTACATCCGGGCACAGATACGCAGTATTTT
TRBJ2-5 | . | . | TRBV6-5 | 13 | CASSKGRDGTQYF | TGTGCCAGCAGCAAGGGCAGGGACGGGACCCAGTACTTC
TRBJ1-6 | TRBD1 | . | TRBV18 | 15 | CASSTLDRGSSPLHF | TGTGCCAGCTCAACCCTAGACAGGGGTAGTTCACCCCTCCACTTT
TRBJ2-7 | . | . | TRBV20-1 | 11 | CSARGGLEQYF | TGCAGTGCTAGAGGAGGGCTCGAGCAGTACTTC
TRBJ1-1 | . | . | TRBV6-5 | 12 | CASARRNTEAFF | TGTGCCAGCGCACGGAGGAACACTGAAGCTTTCTTT
TRBJ2-1 | TRBD1 | . | TRBV13 | 15 | CASSLEGQADNEQFF | TGTGCCAGCAGCTTAGAGGGACAGGCCGACAATGAGCAGTTCTTC
TRBJ1-1 | TRBD1 | . | TRBV10-3 | 14 | CAISVKQGSTEAFF | TGTGCCATCAGTGTAAAACAGGGGAGCACTGAAGCTTTCTTT
TRBJ2-3 | TRBD2 | . | TRBV6-5 | 15 | CASSWAGVSTDTQYF | TGTGCCAGCAGTTGGGCGGGGGTAAGCACAGATACGCAGTATTTT
TRBJ1-1 | . | . | TRBV7-3 | 13 | CASSPIPDTEAFF | TGTGCCAGCAGCCCCATCCCGGACACTGAAGCTTTCTTT
TRBJ2-5 | TRBD1 | . | TRBV30 | 18 | CAWSVQVGGTGGRETQYF | TGTGCCTGGAGTGTACAAGTAGGCGGGACAGGGGGCCGGGAGACCCAGTACTTC
TRBJ2-7 | . | . | TRBV7-9 | 15 | CASSLNAGYDYEQYF | TGTGCCAGCAGCCTCAACGCGGGGTATGACTACGAGCAGTACTTC
TRBJ2-5 | TRBD2 | . | TRBV20-1 | 16 | CSASDLGRGYQETQYF | TGCAGTGCTAGTGACCTCGGGAGGGGGTACCAAGAGACCCAGTACTTC
TRBJ1-6 | TRBD1 | . | TRBV11-2 | 16 | CASSVLNRGIGSPLHF | TGTGCCAGCAGCGTCCTAAACAGGGGTATCGGGTCACCCCTCCACTTT
TRBJ2-3 | . | . | TRBV24-1 | 13 | CATAGDATDTQYF | TGTGCCACCGCAGGGGACGCCACAGATACGCAGTATTTT
TRBJ2-7 | . | . | TRBV2 | 14 | CASSVTGTSYEQYF | TGTGCCAGCAGTGTAACAGGGACGTCCTACGAGCAGTACTTC
TRBJ1-5 | . | . | TRBV18 | 13 | CASSPQGNQPQHF | TGTGCCAGCTCACCACAGGGAAATCAGCCCCAGCATTTT
TRBJ2-7 | TRBD2 | . | TRBV29-1 | 13 | CSVKGLAGVEQYF | TGCAGCGTGAAGGGACTAGCGGGAGTCGAGCAGTACTTC
TRBJ2-7 | . | . | TRBV7-9 | 15 | CASSSPFGGSYEQYF | TGTGCCAGCAGCTCGCCGTTCGGGGGCTCCTACGAGCAGTACTTC
TRBJ2-3 | TRBD2 | . | TRBV10-3 | 15 | CAISTSGRGSDTQYF | TGTGCCATCAGTACTAGCGGGAGAGGGTCAGATACGCAGTATTTT
TRBJ2-5 | . | . | TRBV28 | 14 | CASARPGGLLGQYF | TGTGCCAGCGCTAGGCCAGGCGGACTGTTAGGCCAGTACTTC
TRBJ1-1 | TRBD1 | . | TRBV28 | 14 | CASSSGQGSTEAFF | TGTGCCAGCAGTTCGGGACAGGGTAGCACTGAAGCTTTCTTT
TRBJ2-1 | . | once | TRBV27 | 15 | CASKSERVIYNEQFF | TGTGCCAGCAAATCCGAGCGGGTTATCTACAATGAGCAGTTCTTC
TRBJ1-4 | . | . | TRBV19 | 16 | CASSIDVLETNEKLFF | TGTGCCAGTAGTATCGACGTCCTGGAGACTAATGAAAAACTGTTTTTT
TRBJ1-1 | . | . | TRBV5-1 | 16 | CASSLVLGHMNTEAFF | TGCGCCAGCAGCTTGGTTCTGGGTCACATGAACACTGAAGCTTTCTTT
TRBJ2-7 | . | . | TRBV29-1 | 13 | CSVRDGLSYEQYF | TGCAGCGTTCGGGACGGCCTCTCCTACGAGCAGTACTTC
TRBJ2-5 | . | once | TRBV5-8 | 10 | CASTQETQYF | TGTGCCAGCACCCAAGAGACCCAGTACTTC
TRBJ2-3 | . | . | TRBV15 | 14 | CATSRRIDTDTQYF | TGTGCCACCAGCAGAAGGATTGACACAGATACGCAGTATTTT
TRBJ2-1 | TRBD2 | . | TRBV13 | 14 | CASSPRRTSFEQFF | TGTGCCAGCAGCCCCCGAAGGACTAGCTTTGAGCAGTTCTTC
TRBJ1-5 | TRBD1 | . | TRBV2 | 16 | CASSDIDRGNNQPQHF | TGTGCCAGCAGTGACATTGACAGGGGAAACAATCAGCCCCAGCATTTT